Each of the 30 T cell receptor beta chains below was sequenced from the same sample in a study of shared clonotypes between healthy human individuals. Using immunoSEQ multiplex PCR, the repertoire was profiled, and TCRdb retains in-frame clones only, with some absent. The sample lists about 1 million clones; around 74% were seen once. The specimen sequenced was memory CD4+ T cells sorted from blood. Subset noted: CD45RA-negative fraction. The receptors originated from a man aged 18-30 years in good health.

This clone came up once. This same CDR3 is encoded by further DNA sequences in the sample. This chain uses TRBV5-1 with TRBJ2-5; 15 positions match TRBD2. CDR1 is SGHRS, CDR2 YFSETQ, per germline. The length of the CDR3 is 16 residues. V trimming: 4 bases; J trimming: 2 bases; junction bases outside the gene matches: 3. The CDR3 protein is CASSQGLAGGQETQYF. In DNA form, the CDR3 reads TGCGCCAGCAGCCAGGGACTAGCGGGGGGTCAAGAGACCCAGTACTTC.

As regards this clone: An end of the junction does not agree with germline; a read error may underlie this. The V gene is TRBV4-3, the J gene TRBJ2-1; TRBD2 might be the D (6 bases). CDR3 length: 14 amino acids. In germline, CDR1 is LGHNA, CDR2 YSLEER. The CDR3 nucleotides read TGCGCCAGCAGCCAAGATGGGGTCGGGGACCCGGGGGTCTTC. Protein sequence: CASSQDGVGDPGVF.

This clone was detected ten times or more. Other DNA variants within this sample encode the same CDR3. The chain recombines TRBV10-2 with TRBJ1-1, with TRBD1 as a possible D gene (5 bases). The V gene lost 9 bases and the J gene lost 0 bases, with 11 bases spanning the gap. There are 13 residues in the CDR3. The germline gives CDR1 WSHSY, CDR2 SAAADI. CDR3 DNA sequence: TGCGCCAGTAAGTCAGGGATGAACACTGAAGCTTTCTTT. Residues: CASKSGMNTEAFF.

J is TRBJ2-1 and V is TRBV5-6; D remains unclear. The V gene lost 0 bases and the J gene lost 12 bases, with 16 bases spanning the gap. Germline lookup yields CDR1 SGHDT and CDR2 YYEEEE. This CDR3 has 14 residues. The CDR3 reads CASSLESILLRQFF. The CDR3 DNA follows: TGTGCCAGCAGCTTGGAGTCTATTTTACTTCGGCAGTTCTTC.

The chain uses TRBV28 and TRBJ1-2; TRBD1 is a possible D gene (6 bases). The CDR3 contains 16 residues. Germline V CDR1 and CDR2: MDHEN, SYDVKM. Trimming left V 5 bases short and J 4 bases short, with 20 bases between. CDR3 loop: CASSALTGGATYGYTF. CDR3 coding DNA: TGTGCCAGCAGTGCCCTGACAGGAGGTGCTACCTATGGCTACACCTTC.

The rearrangement uses TRBV28 and TRBJ2-3, with a tentative D call TRBD2 (6 bases). CDR1 and CDR2 (germline): MDHEN, SYDVKM. The V end was cut by 7 bases, the J end by 3 bases, with 17 bases between. This CDR3 has 15 amino acids. The CDR3 bases are TGTGCCAGCACCCCCAGTGGGGGGAGTACAGATACGCAGTATTTT. This encodes CASTPSGGSTDTQYF.

The CDR3 here is CSARDWREQFF. The CDR3 DNA follows: TGCAGTGCTAGAGATTGGCGGGAGCAGTTCTTC. The rearrangement links TRBV20-1 to TRBJ2-1; unclear D gene. CDR1 and CDR2 from the germline V gene are DFQATT and SNEGSKA (reference sequence). Trimming stripped 0 bases from V and 10 bases from J, with 7 bases between. There are 11 residues in the CDR3.

This chain joins TRBV10-3 and TRBJ1-5, with D hard to call. The V gene's germline CDR1 is ENHRY and CDR2 SYGVKD. Between the trimmed V and J ends, which lost 2 bases and 1 base, there was a span of 3 bases. This CDR3 has 13 amino acids. The CDR3: CAISENSNQPQHF. DNA for the CDR3: TGTGCCATCAGTGAGAACAGCAATCAGCCCCAGCATTTT.

This chain links TRBV10-3 with TRBJ1-2; TRBD1 is a possible D gene (5 bases). Germline CDR1 is ENHRY and CDR2 is SYGVKD. This CDR3 region has 14 residues. The ends were cut back, 3 bases at V and 1 base at J, with 9 bases in the middle. The CDR3 nucleotides are TGTGCCATCAGTGACTCCAGGGTTAACTATGGCTACACCTTC. Its translation: CAISDSRVNYGYTF.

J is TRBJ2-5 and V is TRBV28; D is unclear. The CDR3 is 16 residues long. Germline CDR1 and CDR2: MDHEN and SYDVKM. Trimming left V 6 bases short and J 5 bases short, with 22 bases between. In nucleotides, the CDR3 is TGTGCCAGCAGCCCGGTGGGGTCGGCGACAATGGAGACCCAGTACTTC. Translating it yields CASSPVGSATMETQYF.

The chain combines TRBV18 with TRBJ2-1; tentative D call: TRBD2 (5 bases). The V gene's germline CDR1 is KGHSH and CDR2 LQKENI. The germline V and J ends were trimmed by 3 bases and 9 bases, with 12 bases remaining between them. This CDR3 is built from 13 residues. CDR3 nucleotides: TGTGCCAGCTCACCCACTACCAGCGGTGAGCAGTTCTTC. The encoded protein is CASSPTTSGEQFF.

The V gene is TRBV30, the J gene TRBJ2-7, with no clear D. This CDR3 comprises 11 residues. V lost 2 bases and J lost 6, with 8 bases in between. CDR1 and CDR2 from the germline V gene are GTSNPN and SVGIG (reference sequence). The DNA of the CDR3 is TGTGCCTGGAGTACACAACGCGAGCAGTACTTC. Its translation is CAWSTQREQYF.

The J gene is TRBJ2-1, the V gene TRBV9; 9 positions agree with TRBD2. Germline loops: CDR1 SGDLS, CDR2 YYNGEE. The V segment lost 5 bases and the J segment 8 bases; nucleotides outside the gene matches: 5. The CDR3 is 13 amino acids. CDR3 in DNA: TGTGCCAGCAGTCGGACTAGCGCGGATGAGCAGTTCTTC. This codes for CASSRTSADEQFF.

On this clone: Germline and junction disagree at one end, which may indicate a read error. The chain combines TRBV7-3 with TRBJ2-2, with 7 bases lining up with TRBD2. CDR1 is SGHTA and CDR2 is FQGTGA in the germline V gene. CDR3 length equals 16 residues. DNA for the CDR3: TGTGCCAGCAGCGTAACGGGGGGTCAGAACACCGGGGAGCTGTTTTTT. The encoded protein is CASSVTGGQNTGELFF.

The V and J genes are TRBV11-2 and TRBJ1-1; a weak D match, TRBD1 (6 bases). The CDR3 has 13 residues. The V and J ends lost 2 bases and 5 bases respectively, with 9 bases between them. Germline V gene sequence: CDR1 SGHAT, CDR2 FQNNGV. CDR3 sequence: CASSLRGLTEAFF. CDR3 DNA: TGTGCCAGCAGCTTAAGGGGGTTAACTGAAGCTTTCTTT.

V usage is TRBV19 and J usage is TRBJ1-2; no reliable D call. This CDR3 region has 13 residues. Trimming took 3 bases from V and 3 from J, leaving 8 bases between them. Germline loops: CDR1 LNHDA, CDR2 SQIVND (reference sequence). The DNA of the CDR3 is TGTGCCAGTAGTATGGTGGGTTACTATGGCTACACCTTC. Translation: CASSMVGYYGYTF. Combining the CDR3 with reference TRBV19 and TRBJ1-2 gives the whole variable domain DGGITQSPKYLFRKEGQNVTLSCEQNLNHDAMYWYRQDPGQGLRLIYYSQIVNDFQKGDIAEGYSVSREKKESFPLTVTSAQKNPTAFYLCASSMVGYYGYTFGSGTRLTVV.

This rearrangement joins TRBV9 to TRBJ2-5, with 10 nucleotides matching TRBD2. Losses at the gene ends were 4 bases for V and 3 bases for J; bases not matched to a gene: 15. The V gene's germline CDR1 is SGDLS and CDR2 YYNGEE. The CDR3 loop spans 18 amino acids. The DNA of the CDR3 is TGTGCCAGCAGCCCAGGGGTCCTAGCGGGAGCACGAGAAGAGACCCAGTACTTC. Encoded protein: CASSPGVLAGAREETQYF.

The chain uses TRBV4-1 and TRBJ2-5; 7 positions agree with TRBD1. Germline values: CDR1 MGHRA, CDR2 YSYEKL. V shed 2 bases and J 4 bases; nucleotides not matched to a gene: 4. The CDR3 has 14 residues. Here the CDR3 DNA reads TGCGCCAGCAGCCAATCAGAGGGGGCAGAGACCCAGTACTTC. The encoded protein is CASSQSEGAETQYF.

This clone appeared a few times. The CDR3 region is CASSTMGEQYF. DNA of the CDR3: TGTGCCAGCTCAACAATGGGAGAGCAGTACTTC. J is TRBJ2-7 and V is TRBV18; no clear D. The V gene's germline CDR1 is KGHSH and CDR2 LQKENI. V was pared by 5 bases and J by 7 bases, with 9 bases between. The CDR3 length is 11 residues.

The chain has TRBV6-6 and TRBJ2-1; the D gene is possibly TRBD1 (6 bases). V dropped 7 bases and J dropped 10 bases, with 11 bases sitting between them. Germline loops: CDR1 MNHNY, CDR2 SVGAGI (reference sequence). The CDR3 runs to 11 residues. The CDR3 loop is CASTFRGEQFF. The CDR3 nucleotides are TGTGCCAGCACCTTCAGGGGAGAGCAGTTCTTC.

This rearrangement joins TRBV9 to TRBJ2-1, with D tentatively TRBD1 or TRBD2 (7 bases each). CDR3 length: 16 residues. V was trimmed by 0 bases and J by 7 bases, leaving 17 bases between them. Germline assignment: CDR1 SGDLS and CDR2 YYNGEE. CDR3 region: CASSVGSRQGGNEQFF. In DNA, the CDR3 is TGTGCCAGCAGCGTAGGATCGCGGCAGGGGGGGAATGAGCAGTTCTTC.

The rearrangement links TRBV20-1 to TRBJ2-7, with TRBD1 matching over 7 bases. The CDR3 contains 11 residues. CDR1 and CDR2 from the germline V gene are DFQATT and SNEGSKA (reference sequence). Trimming cost V 6 bases and J 6 bases; bases outside gene matches: 5. CDR3 nucleotides: TGCAGTGCCCAACAGGGGAGCGAGCAGTACTTC. It codes for CSAQQGSEQYF.

The chain carries TRBV29-1 and TRBJ2-1; TRBD1 is a possible D gene (6 bases). This CDR3 has 13 residues. Trimming took 2 bases from V and 6 from J, leaving 11 bases between them. Germline lookup yields CDR1 SQVTM and CDR2 ANQGSEA. The DNA of the CDR3 is TGCAGCGTTGAAAGGGGGATGAGCAATGAGCAGTTCTTC. As protein: CSVERGMSNEQFF.

The chain links TRBV6-4 to TRBJ1-6; D uncertain. Trimming removed 7 bases at V and 0 bases at J, with 7 bases between. Germline V CDR1 and CDR2: MRHNA, SNTAGT. This CDR3 contains 14 residues. The CDR3 region is CASTESSYNSPLHF. The DNA for the CDR3 is TGTGCCAGCACTGAGAGCTCCTATAATTCACCCCTCCACTTT.

The V and J genes are TRBV10-3 and TRBJ2-7; TRBD1 matches at 8 bases. Germline CDR1 is ENHRY and CDR2 is SYGVKD. CDR3 size: 15 residues. With 6 bases clipped from V and 6 bases from J, the junction kept 13 bases outside the gene matches. The CDR3 nucleotides read TGTGCCATCAGGGAGCCTCTCCAGGGGGCGGGCGAGCAGTACTTC. Its protein product is CAIREPLQGAGEQYF.

The V call is TRBV7-2, the J call TRBJ2-1; perhaps TRBD1 as D (6 bases). Trimming removed 1 base at V and 2 bases at J, with 6 bases between. In germline, CDR1 is SGHTA, CDR2 FQGNSA. The CDR3 extends over 14 amino acids. CDR3 sequence: CASSLGTAYNEQFF. The CDR3 DNA is TGTGCCAGCAGCTTAGGGACAGCCTACAATGAGCAGTTCTTC.

The chain is built from TRBV6-6 and TRBJ2-4; D is ambiguous. The CDR3 extends over 12 amino acids. Germline V gene lookup returns CDR1 MNHNY and CDR2 SVGAGI (reference sequence). CDR3 residues: CGWSFFENIQYF. The CDR3 bases are TGTGGCTGGTCGTTTTTCGAAAACATTCAGTACTTC.

CDR3 sequence (DNA): TGTGCCACCGCGCTGGTAGGGGAACGGTCACCCCTCCACTTT. The encoded protein is CATALVGERSPLHF. The chain employs TRBV6-6 and TRBJ1-6, with D possibly being TRBD1 (5 bases). Germline loops: CDR1 MNHNY, CDR2 SVGAGI (reference sequence). Trimming cost V 10 bases and J 10 bases, with 20 bases left between them. The CDR3 totals 14 residues.

This clone was observed once. The rearrangement links TRBV30 to TRBJ2-2, with 9 positions matching TRBD1. Germline trimming cut 3 bases from V and 7 bases from J; bases unmatched to any gene: 6. Germline loops: CDR1 GTSNPN, CDR2 SVGIG (reference sequence). This CDR3 is built from 14 residues. The CDR3 here is CAWREGQGFGELFF. CDR3 sequence (DNA): TGTGCCTGGAGAGAAGGACAGGGGTTCGGGGAGCTGTTTTTT.

This clone was counted a single time. The rearrangement links TRBV7-2 to TRBJ2-5; D is ambiguous. The V and J ends lost 1 base and 5 bases respectively, with 11 bases between them. The length of the CDR3 is 14 residues. In germline, CDR1 is SGHTA, CDR2 FQGNSA. The CDR3, as DNA: TGTGCCAGCAGCTTAGTACGGTGGAAGGAGACCCAGTACTTC. This translates into CASSLVRWKETQYF. The full variable domain, rest sourced from reference TRBV7-2 and TRBJ2-5, is GAGVSQSPSNKVTEKGKDVELRCDPISGHTALYWYRQSLGQGLEFLIYFQGNSAPDKSGLPSDRFSAERTGGSVSTLTIQRTQQEDSAVYLCASSLVRWKETQYFGPGTRLLVL.